The 18 T cell receptor beta chains reported below all come from one sample, sequenced in a study of vaccination effects on CD4 cells after COVID-19. Under the ViraFEST assay, PBMC were stimulated with viral peptide pools so that antigen-specific CD4+ T cells expanded. Sequencing was performed afterwards. Isolating CD4+ T cells followed approximately 9 days of culture. Each participant was given two doses of one vaccine (BNT162b2 or mRNA-1273). No antigen has been identified for these receptors. The table came from immunoSEQ multiplex PCR; TCRdb's copy has only in-frame clones and leaves some out. The table lists 23,000 or so clones, roughly 76% of them singletons. This sample comprised CD4+ T cells from PBMCs cultured with SARS-CoV-2 spike peptides, obtained after COVID-19 vaccination. The receptor set was obtained from a human donor who received a COVID-19 vaccine. Some clones in this sample may be carry-over from other donors' samples.

The chain recombines TRBV6-4 with TRBJ1-2, with D possibly being TRBD1 (5 bases). The germline CDR1 and CDR2 sequences are MRHNA and SNTAGT. The length of the CDR3 is 15 residues. With 2 bases removed from V and 6 bases from J, the gap between germline ends came to 16 bases. CDR3: CASSDPTAAGNGYTF. The CDR3 nucleotides read TGTGCCAGCAGTGACCCCACGGCGGCAGGGAATGGCTACACCTTC.

V and J are TRBV15 and TRBJ1-5; 8 positions agree with TRBD1. Germline V gene sequence: CDR1 LNHNV, CDR2 YYDKDF (reference sequence). V lost 7 bases, J lost 7 bases, and 6 bases stayed unmatched. The CDR3 has 13 residues. DNA of the CDR3: TGTGCCACCACCGGACAGGGCTACCAGCCCCAGCATTTT. Amino acids: CATTGQGYQPQHF.

The chain recombines TRBV6-2 or TRBV6-3 with TRBJ1-5, with D possibly TRBD1 on 6 matching bases. The CDR3 totals 15 residues. CDR1 is MNHEY and CDR2 is SVGEGT in the germline V gene. Deletions cut 3 bases from V and 2 bases from J, with 11 bases between. CDR3 residues: CASSYRGQGNQPQHF. The CDR3 DNA reads TGTGCCAGCAGTTATAGGGGACAAGGCAATCAGCCCCAGCATTTT.

The CDR3 loop is CASSEEGKNIQYF. The CDR3 coding sequence is TGCGCCAGCAGTGAAGAAGGGAAAAACATTCAGTACTTC. This chain joins TRBV10-1 and TRBJ2-4; no firm D call. The CDR3 contains 13 residues. V was cut by 3 bases and J by 4 bases, with 7 bases left in between. The germline V gene has CDR1 WNHNN and CDR2 SYGVQD (reference sequence).

The rearrangement uses TRBV10-3 and TRBJ2-1, with TRBD1 identical over 10 bases. Germline loops: CDR1 ENHRY, CDR2 SYGVKD. V shed 4 bases, J shed 4 bases, and the junction held 1 base outside the gene matches. The CDR3 length is 14 residues. CDR3 DNA sequence: TGTGCCATCAGTGGGGGACAGGGGTACAATGAGCAGTTCTTC. It yields the protein CAISGGQGYNEQFF.

The CDR3 sequence: CASSPYGTDTQYF. CDR3 DNA sequence: TGTGCCAGCTCACCATACGGCACAGATACGCAGTATTTT. The chain uses TRBV18 and TRBJ2-3; D is ambiguous. Trimming shortened V by 2 bases and J by 1 base, and 4 bases separated the two germline ends. From germline, CDR1 is KGHSH and CDR2 LQKENI. The CDR3 sequence is 13 residues long.

The DNA for the CDR3 is TGTGCCAGCTCACCACTGCCTGGACTCGTTTGGCCCGACACTGAAGCTTTCTTT. Translated, it gives CASSPLPGLVWPDTEAFF. The chain employs TRBV18 and TRBJ1-1, with D uncertain. The CDR3 extends over 18 amino acids. Trimming took 1 base from V and 3 from J, leaving 21 bases between them. Germline CDR1 is KGHSH and CDR2 is LQKENI. The full variable domain, its missing parts supplied by reference TRBV18 and TRBJ1-1, is NAGVMQNPRHLVRRRGQEARLRCSPMKGHSHVYWYRQLPEEGLKFMVYLQKENIIDESGMPKERFSAEFPKEGPSILRIQQVVRGDSAAYFCASSPLPGLVWPDTEAFFGQGTRLTVV.

The chain employs TRBV3-1 (or the pseudogene TRBV3-2) and TRBJ2-1; 11 positions match TRBD1. The CDR3 contains 14 residues. CDR1 is LGHDT, CDR2 YNNKEL, per germline (reference sequence). V lost 4 bases and J lost 7; bases outside the gene matches: 3. CDR3 coding DNA: TGTGCCAGCAGCCGGACAGGGGGCGGGAATGAGCAGTTCTTC. This translates into CASSRTGGGNEQFF.

This chain joins TRBV7-2 and TRBJ2-1, with 15 nucleotides matching TRBD2. The CDR3 spans 16 residues. Germline V gene sequence: CDR1 SGHTA, CDR2 FQGNSA. V gave up 5 bases and J gave up 6 bases; unmatched junction bases: 5. CDR3 protein: CASSRGLAGGGNEQFF. CDR3 bases: TGTGCCAGCAGCAGGGGACTAGCGGGGGGAGGCAATGAGCAGTTCTTC.

The chain is built from TRBV6-5 and TRBJ1-5; TRBD1 matches 7 bases. This CDR3 contains 15 residues. Germline CDR1 reads MNHEY; CDR2 reads SVGAGI. V dropped 1 base and J dropped 6; count of bases not matched to a gene: 6. The CDR3 DNA reads as TGTGCCAGCAGTTACTTACAGGGGTTCGGTCAGCCCCAGCATTTT. It specifies CASSYLQGFGQPQHF.

The rearrangement uses TRBV30 and TRBJ1-5; no firm D call. CDR1 GTSNPN and CDR2 SVGIG come from the germline V gene (reference sequence). V was pared by 1 base and J by 2 bases, with 12 bases between. The CDR3 length is 15 residues. The CDR3: CAWSAIKPGNQPQHF. The DNA for the CDR3 is TGTGCCTGGAGTGCGATTAAACCCGGCAATCAGCCCCAGCATTTT.

This chain joins TRBV7-9 and TRBJ2-5, with D perhaps matching TRBD1 (6 bases). The CDR3 extends over 14 amino acids. The germline CDR1 and CDR2 sequences are SEHNR and FQNEAQ (reference sequence). V was trimmed by 5 bases and J by 3 bases, leaving 13 bases between them. CDR3 nucleotides: TGTGCCAGCAGCCCAATTAGGACAGAAGAGACCCAGTACTTC. Residues: CASSPIRTEETQYF.

The chain is built from TRBV24-1 and TRBJ2-1; 9 bases align to TRBD1. Trimming removed 2 bases from V and 12 bases from J; junction bases left unmatched: 13. This CDR3 has 16 amino acids. Germline CDR1 is KGHDR and CDR2 is SFDVKD. CDR3: CATSDYNRDRVFVQFF. Here the CDR3 DNA reads TGTGCCACCAGTGATTATAACCGGGACAGGGTTTTCGTGCAGTTCTTC.

The chain joins TRBV27 to TRBJ2-3; the D gene is possibly TRBD2 (6 bases). Per the germline V gene, CDR1 is MNHEY and CDR2 is SMNVEV (reference sequence). The V end was cut by 3 bases, the J end by 5 bases, with 21 bases between. This CDR3 contains 17 residues. The CDR3 DNA is TGTGCCAGCAGTTTCTCCGTGCGGGGCCCAAGGGGAGATACGCAGTATTTT. Translated: CASSFSVRGPRGDTQYF.

V usage is TRBV28 and J usage is TRBJ1-5; no definite D call. The ends were cut back, 7 bases at V and 4 bases at J, with 11 bases in the middle. Germline CDR1 and CDR2: MDHEN and SYDVKM. This CDR3 spans 13 amino acids. Written as DNA, the CDR3 is TGTGCCAGCAATGGACCGCTAAATCAGCCCCAGCATTTT. Translation gives CASNGPLNQPQHF.

The gene calls are TRBV3-1 (or the pseudogene TRBV3-2) and TRBJ1-6; TRBD1 is a possible D gene (5 bases). V was shortened by 1 base and J by 0 bases, with 16 bases between the two germline ends. The germline gives CDR1 LGHDT, CDR2 YNNKEL (reference sequence). The CDR3 is made up of 19 amino acids. The CDR3 coding sequence is TGTGCCAGCAGCCAAGTCCCAGGGAGGGGTTACTCCTATAATTCACCCCTCCACTTT. This gives the protein CASSQVPGRGYSYNSPLHF.

The chain has TRBV5-1 and TRBJ2-3; 13 nucleotides match TRBD2. J gave up 9 bases and V 0 bases, and 4 bases lay outside the gene matches. The CDR3 covers 15 residues. Germline-derived CDR1 and CDR2 are SGHRS and YFSETQ. The CDR3 bases are TGCGCCAGCAGCTTGGAAGGGACTAGCGGGGTGACGCAGTATTTT. Amino acid sequence: CASSLEGTSGVTQYF.

This clone appeared a single time. The junction and the germline gene differ at one end; a read error may be behind it. The genes are TRBV7-3 and TRBJ2-1; D possibly corresponds to TRBD2 (6 bases). Germline lookup yields CDR1 SGHTA and CDR2 FQGTGA. The length of the CDR3 is 15 residues. CDR3 residues: CASSLTRDSDNEQFF. DNA of the CDR3: TGTGCCAGCAGCTTAACCCGGGACTCCGACAATGAGCAGTTCTTC.